These 29 T cell receptor beta chains were sequenced from one sample in a study of cytomegalovirus exposure and HLA in healthy donors. PCR used 60 Vbeta primers and 13 Jbeta primers. Clones were read by immunoSEQ multiplex PCR, and TCRdb kept only the in-frame ones, dropping some. The sample has roughly 74,000 clones; the top ten hold roughly 8%. The specimen was PBMCs. The origin of the receptors is a female donor in good health and CMV-seropositive.

The genes are TRBV19 and TRBJ1-2, with 7 bases identical to TRBD1. Germline V gene sequence: CDR1 LNHDA, CDR2 SQIVND (reference sequence). J gave up 1 base and V 5 bases, and 7 bases lay outside the gene matches. The CDR3 runs to 15 residues. The CDR3 loop reads CASSPSTGNNYGYTF. The CDR3 DNA reads as TGTGCCAGTAGTCCCTCGACAGGGAATAACTATGGCTACACCTTC.

In the case of this clone: Additional DNA sequences in this sample encode the identical CDR3. The chain recombines TRBV18 with TRBJ1-2; 7 nucleotides match TRBD1. The CDR3 is 15 amino acids. Germline assignment: CDR1 KGHSH and CDR2 LQKENI. The junction had 9 bases not matched to a gene; V was cut back by 3 bases and J by 5 bases. The chain's CDR3 is CASSPLDRANYGYTF. In DNA form, the CDR3 reads TGTGCCAGCTCACCCCTCGACAGGGCAAATTATGGCTACACCTTC.

The CDR3 reads CASSPRQGRVTGELFF. The CDR3 DNA reads as TGTGCCAGCTCACCACGACAGGGGCGGGTCACCGGGGAGCTGTTTTTT. The gene calls are TRBV18 and TRBJ2-2; TRBD1 matches 8 bases. Per the germline V gene, CDR1 is KGHSH and CDR2 is LQKENI. V dropped 1 base and J dropped 4; count of bases not matched to a gene: 5. The CDR3 consists of 16 residues.

This chain joins TRBV7-2 and TRBJ2-3; 7 bases agree with TRBD1. V shed 5 bases and J 3 bases; nucleotides not matched to a gene: 8. Germline loops: CDR1 SGHTA, CDR2 FQGNSA. The CDR3 has 15 residues. The CDR3 sequence is CASSMGPGGTDTQYF. CDR3 DNA: TGTGCCAGCAGCATGGGACCAGGGGGTACAGATACGCAGTATTTT.

This rearrangement joins TRBV9 to TRBJ2-7, with TRBD1 matching over 11 bases. The ends lost 4 bases at V and 7 bases at J; junction bases unmatched: 4. CDR3 length: 13 amino acids. Looked up from germline, CDR1 is SGDLS and CDR2 is YYNGEE. In DNA, the CDR3 is TGTGCCAGCAGCCCAGGGACAGGGGGAGAGCAGTACTTC. It is translated as CASSPGTGGEQYF.

The chain employs TRBV9 and TRBJ1-2; 7 bases are shared with TRBD1. The germline V gene has CDR1 SGDLS and CDR2 YYNGEE. The V segment lost 5 bases and the J segment 8 bases; nucleotides outside the gene matches: 12. The CDR3 length is 14 residues. CDR3 in amino acids: CASSKQEGAYGYTF. CDR3 in DNA: TGTGCCAGCAGTAAGCAGGAGGGGGCGTACGGCTACACCTTC.

This sequence joins TRBV4-2 and TRBJ1-5; the D is unclear. Trimming took off 1 base at V and 4 bases at J, with 8 bases between the two ends. The germline V gene encodes CDR1 LGHNA and CDR2 YNFKEQ. This CDR3 spans 14 amino acids. In DNA, the CDR3 is TGTGCCAGCAGCCAAGCTAGTGAAAATCAGCCCCAGCATTTT. Its translation is CASSQASENQPQHF.

The chain combines TRBV6-1 with TRBJ1-1, with D uncertain. Germline-derived CDR1 and CDR2 are MNHNS and SASEGT. This CDR3 comprises 12 residues. Trimming left V 5 bases short and J 1 base short, with 5 bases between. CDR3 sequence: CASSRGNTEAFF. The CDR3 DNA follows: TGTGCCAGCAGTCGAGGGAACACTGAAGCTTTCTTT.

The chain carries TRBV7-2 and TRBJ2-5; D gene ambiguous. Germline V gives CDR1 SGHTA, CDR2 FQGNSA. The CDR3 sequence is 13 residues long. The V and J ends lost 5 bases and 4 bases respectively, with 11 bases between them. In DNA, the CDR3 is TGTGCCAGCAGCAAAACCTACGGAGAGACCCAGTACTTC. Protein sequence: CASSKTYGETQYF.

The V call is TRBV27, the J call TRBJ2-7; possible D gene TRBD1, 5 bases. Germline V gene sequence: CDR1 MNHEY, CDR2 SMNVEV (reference sequence). This CDR3 has 15 residues. The germline V and J ends were trimmed by 2 bases and 2 bases, with 13 bases remaining between them. The CDR3, as DNA: TGTGCCAGCAGTTTAACAGGAACCGGAACCTACGAGCAGTACTTC. This gives the protein CASSLTGTGTYEQYF.

This sequence joins TRBV18 and TRBJ1-6, with D maybe TRBD1 (5 bases). From germline, CDR1 is KGHSH and CDR2 LQKENI. V was pared by 8 bases and J by 8 bases, with 16 bases between. This CDR3 has 14 amino acids. The CDR3 nucleotides read TGTGCCAGCCCAGGCAGCGGGGGGTATTCACCCCTCCACTTT. Translation gives CASPGSGGYSPLHF.

J is TRBJ2-2 and V is TRBV9; D perhaps matches TRBD2 (6 bases). The V gene's germline CDR1 is SGDLS and CDR2 YYNGEE. The CDR3 loop spans 14 amino acids. V lost 0 bases to trimming and J lost 6 bases, with 9 bases between them. DNA of the CDR3: TGTGCCAGCAGCGTAGTTTCGGGGGCCGGGGAGCTGTTTTTT. It yields the protein CASSVVSGAGELFF. Supplemented by reference TRBV9 and TRBJ2-2, the full variable domain reads DSGVTQTPKHLITATGQRVTLRCSPRSGDLSVYWYQQSLDQGLQFLIQYYNGEERAKGNILERFSAQQFPDLHSELNLSSLELGDSALYFCASSVVSGAGELFFGEGSRLTVL.

The chain recombines TRBV29-1 with TRBJ1-2, with a tentative D call TRBD1 (6 bases). V lost 4 bases and J 6 bases, leaving 9 bases between the germline ends. The CDR3 length is 11 residues. CDR1 and CDR2 (germline): SQVTM, ANQGSEA. The CDR3 nucleotides are TGCAGCGTTGTACAGGGTAATGGCTACACCTTC. Its protein is CSVVQGNGYTF.

The chain combines TRBV6-5 with TRBJ1-1; no reliable D call. Germline CDR1 reads MNHEY; CDR2 reads SVGAGI. The CDR3 extends over 13 amino acids. V shed 7 bases and J shed 1 base, with 10 bases lying between them. The CDR3 nucleotides are TGTGCCAGCAAAATCTACGGGAACACTGAAGCTTTCTTT. The encoded protein is CASKIYGNTEAFF.

The chain has TRBV4-1 and TRBJ1-4; D may be TRBD1 (5 bases). The CDR3 consists of 15 residues. Germline V gene lookup returns CDR1 MGHRA and CDR2 YSYEKL. Trimming removed 0 bases at V and 6 bases at J, with 11 bases between. CDR3 residues: CASSQDGRADEKLFF. As DNA, the CDR3 is TGCGCCAGCAGCCAAGATGGCAGGGCGGATGAAAAACTGTTTTTT.

The V gene is TRBV30, the J gene TRBJ1-5; D call uncertain. Germline V CDR1 and CDR2: GTSNPN, SVGIG (reference sequence). With 1 base removed from V and 3 bases from J, the gap between germline ends came to 7 bases. The CDR3 has 13 amino acids. CDR3 DNA sequence: TGTGCCTGGAGTGGAACAGCCAATCAGCCCCAGCATTTT. Its protein is CAWSGTANQPQHF. Together with reference TRBV30 and TRBJ1-5, the CDR3 gives the full variable domain: SQTIHQWPATLVQPVGSPLSLECTVEGTSNPNLYWYRQAAGRGLQLLFYSVGIGQISSEVPQNLSASRPQDRQFILSSKKLLLSDSGFYLCAWSGTANQPQHFGDGTRLSIL.

This chain links TRBV27 with TRBJ1-2; a possible D gene is TRBD1 (5 bases). Trimming left V 5 bases short and J 4 bases short, with 17 bases between. CDR3 size: 15 residues. Germline values: CDR1 MNHEY, CDR2 SMNVEV (reference sequence). For the CDR3, the DNA is TGTGCCAGCAGTCCTCTCTTGACAGTTCCCTATGGCTACACCTTC. Translated: CASSPLLTVPYGYTF.

The J gene is TRBJ1-5, the V gene TRBV19, with 9 positions matching TRBD1. The trim removed 6 bases at V and 10 bases at J, leaving 7 bases unmatched. Germline V lookup: CDR1 LNHDA, CDR2 SQIVND (reference sequence). The length of the CDR3 is 13 residues. The DNA for the CDR3 is TGTGCCAGTAGCGGACAGGGGATCCAACCCCAGCATTTT. The encoded protein is CASSGQGIQPQHF.

Remarks on this clone: Other DNA sequences in the sample encode the same CDR3. The chain is built from TRBV29-1 and TRBJ2-1; 9 bases agree with TRBD2. In germline, CDR1 is SQVTM, CDR2 ANQGSEA. V dropped 7 bases and J dropped 3; count of bases not matched to a gene: 4. The CDR3 covers 13 residues. The CDR3 DNA follows: TGCAGCGGTCTAGCGGGAAACTACAATGAGCAGTTCTTC. Translated, it gives CSGLAGNYNEQFF.

The chain employs TRBV7-2 and TRBJ2-3; 7 positions match TRBD2. With V trimmed by 5 bases and J by 1 base, 12 bases remained unmatched. Germline V gene lookup returns CDR1 SGHTA and CDR2 FQGNSA. The CDR3 has 17 residues. In DNA form, the CDR3 reads TGTGCCAGCAGCCCTCACCCTCCTGGGGGGGGCACAGATACGCAGTATTTT. This translates into CASSPHPPGGGTDTQYF.

The chain couples TRBV5-1 to TRBJ2-3, with 10 positions matching TRBD2. Per the germline V gene, CDR1 is SGHRS and CDR2 is YFSETQ. There are 17 residues in the CDR3. After removal of 3 bases from V and 6 bases from J, the junction contained 13 bases not matched to a gene. The CDR3 loop reads CASSSIAGGSLGDTQYF. The CDR3 nucleotides read TGCGCCAGCAGCTCAATAGCGGGAGGTTCCCTGGGGGATACGCAGTATTTT.

V is TRBV19 and J is TRBJ2-3; TRBD1 aligns across 11 bases. CDR1 LNHDA and CDR2 SQIVND come from the germline V gene (reference sequence). J gave up 4 bases and V 7 bases, and 4 bases lay outside the gene matches. This CDR3 comprises 14 residues. CDR3 protein: CASKLGQGADTQYF. The CDR3 DNA reads TGTGCCAGTAAATTGGGACAGGGGGCAGATACGCAGTATTTT. Full variable domain (rest looked up from reference TRBV19 and TRBJ2-3): DGGITQSPKYLFRKEGQNVTLSCEQNLNHDAMYWYRQDPGQGLRLIYYSQIVNDFQKGDIAEGYSVSREKKESFPLTVTSAQKNPTAFYLCASKLGQGADTQYFGPGTRLTVL.

The chain couples TRBV28 to TRBJ2-2; D gene ambiguous. Trimming removed 2 bases from V and 6 bases from J, with 4 bases in between. This CDR3 spans 12 amino acids. Germline V lookup: CDR1 MDHEN, CDR2 SYDVKM. The CDR3: CASSLLPGELFF. The CDR3 DNA reads TGTGCCAGCAGTTTACTTCCCGGGGAGCTGTTTTTT.

The chain joins TRBV28 to TRBJ2-3; D remains unclear. Germline V gene lookup returns CDR1 MDHEN and CDR2 SYDVKM. This CDR3 has 12 amino acids. V lost 6 bases and J 0 bases, leaving 4 bases between the germline ends. The CDR3 nucleotides read TGTGCCAGCAGGTCAAGCACAGATACGCAGTATTTT. Translating it yields CASRSSTDTQYF.

V and J are TRBV19 and TRBJ2-5; TRBD2 agrees at 10 bases. CDR3 length: 14 amino acids. The J segment lost 7 bases and the V segment lost 7 bases, leaving 9 bases of the junction unmatched. CDR1 is LNHDA, CDR2 SQIVND, per germline (reference sequence). The chain's CDR3 is CASNNLAGEGTQYF. The CDR3 region has the DNA TGTGCCAGTAACAATCTAGCGGGAGAAGGGACCCAGTACTTC.

J is TRBJ1-1 and V is TRBV5-4, with 7 bases that match TRBD1. V shed 5 bases and J 2 bases; nucleotides not matched to a gene: 6. The CDR3 consists of 14 residues. From germline, CDR1 is SGHNT and CDR2 YYREEE (reference sequence). The DNA of the CDR3 is TGTGCCAGCAGGTGGCAGGGGGTCAACACTGAAGCTTTCTTT. This gives the protein CASRWQGVNTEAFF.

The chain links TRBV14 to TRBJ2-3, with a weak D call TRBD2 (5 bases). V was cut by 5 bases and J by 3 bases, with 21 bases left in between. Per germline, CDR1 SGHDN and CDR2 FVKESK. The CDR3 runs to 17 residues. The CDR3 here is CASSKGPFEGQTDTQYF. CDR3 DNA sequence: TGTGCCAGCAGCAAGGGCCCGTTTGAGGGCCAAACAGATACGCAGTATTTT.

The genes are TRBV2 and TRBJ1-1; no firm D call. Germline lookup yields CDR1 SNHLY and CDR2 FYNNEI. The CDR3 loop spans 13 amino acids. Deletions cut 3 bases from V and 1 base from J, with 6 bases between. The CDR3 spells CASSERGNTEAFF. CDR3 nucleotide sequence: TGTGCCAGCAGTGAGCGTGGGAACACTGAAGCTTTCTTT.

The rearrangement uses TRBV9 and TRBJ1-4; D remains unclear. Germline V lookup: CDR1 SGDLS, CDR2 YYNGEE. CDR3 size: 15 residues. Trimming removed 3 bases at V and 8 bases at J, with 17 bases between. In DNA form, the CDR3 reads TGTGCCAGCAGCGCCCAGGACTCGGGAGAAGAAAAACTGTTTTTT. Its translation is CASSAQDSGEEKLFF.